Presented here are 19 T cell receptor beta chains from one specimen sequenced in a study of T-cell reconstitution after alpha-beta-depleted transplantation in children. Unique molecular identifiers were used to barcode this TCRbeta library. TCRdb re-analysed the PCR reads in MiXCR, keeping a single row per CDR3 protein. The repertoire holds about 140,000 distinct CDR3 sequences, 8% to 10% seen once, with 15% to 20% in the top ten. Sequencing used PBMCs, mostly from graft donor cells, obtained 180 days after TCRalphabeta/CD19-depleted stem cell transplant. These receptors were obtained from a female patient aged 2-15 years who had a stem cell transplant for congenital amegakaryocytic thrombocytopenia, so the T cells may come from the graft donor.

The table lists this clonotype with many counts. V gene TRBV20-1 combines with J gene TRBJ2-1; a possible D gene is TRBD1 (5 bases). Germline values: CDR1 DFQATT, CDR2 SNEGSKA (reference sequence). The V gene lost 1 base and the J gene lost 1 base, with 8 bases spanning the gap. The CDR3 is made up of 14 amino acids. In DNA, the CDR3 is TGCAGTGCTAGAGGCAGGGAATCCTACAATGAGCAGTTCTTC. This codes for CSARGRESYNEQFF.

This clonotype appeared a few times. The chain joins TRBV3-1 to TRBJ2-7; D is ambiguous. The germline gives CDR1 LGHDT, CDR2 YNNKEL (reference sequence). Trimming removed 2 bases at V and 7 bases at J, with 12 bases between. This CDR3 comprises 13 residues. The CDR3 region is CASSQQAGTEQYF. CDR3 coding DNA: TGTGCCAGCAGCCAACAGGCAGGCACGGAGCAGTACTTC.

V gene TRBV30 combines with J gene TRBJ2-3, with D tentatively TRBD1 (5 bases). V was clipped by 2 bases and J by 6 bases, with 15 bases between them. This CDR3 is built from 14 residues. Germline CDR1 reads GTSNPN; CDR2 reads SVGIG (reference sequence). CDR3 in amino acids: CAWSKGSTRDTQYF. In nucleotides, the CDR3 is TGTGCCTGGAGTAAGGGGTCCACAAGGGATACGCAGTATTTT.

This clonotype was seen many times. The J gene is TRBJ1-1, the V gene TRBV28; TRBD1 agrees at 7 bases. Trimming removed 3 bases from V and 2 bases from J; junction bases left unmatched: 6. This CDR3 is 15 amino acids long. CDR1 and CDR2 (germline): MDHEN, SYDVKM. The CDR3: CASSFVPGGNTEAFF. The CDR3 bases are TGTGCCAGCAGTTTTGTCCCAGGGGGAAACACTGAAGCTTTCTTT.

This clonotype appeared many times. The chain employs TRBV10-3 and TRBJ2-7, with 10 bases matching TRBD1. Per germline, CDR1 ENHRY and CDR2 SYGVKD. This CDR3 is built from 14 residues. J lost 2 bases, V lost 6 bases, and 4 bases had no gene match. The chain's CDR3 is CAISTGQGTYEQYF. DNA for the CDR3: TGTGCCATCAGCACGGGACAGGGGACCTACGAGCAGTACTTC.

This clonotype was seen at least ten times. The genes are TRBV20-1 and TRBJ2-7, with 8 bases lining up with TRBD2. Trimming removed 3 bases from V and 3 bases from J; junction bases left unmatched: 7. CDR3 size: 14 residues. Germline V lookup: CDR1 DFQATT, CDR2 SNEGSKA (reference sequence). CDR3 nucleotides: TGCAGTGCTAGCAAAGCGGGAGTTCTCTACGAGCAGTACTTC. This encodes CSASKAGVLYEQYF.

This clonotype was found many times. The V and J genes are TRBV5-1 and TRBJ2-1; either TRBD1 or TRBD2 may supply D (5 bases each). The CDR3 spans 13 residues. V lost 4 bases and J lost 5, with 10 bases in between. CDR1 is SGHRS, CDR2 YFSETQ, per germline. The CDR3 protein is CASSRDLNNEQFF. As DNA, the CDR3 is TGCGCCAGCAGCAGGGACCTTAACAATGAGCAGTTCTTC.

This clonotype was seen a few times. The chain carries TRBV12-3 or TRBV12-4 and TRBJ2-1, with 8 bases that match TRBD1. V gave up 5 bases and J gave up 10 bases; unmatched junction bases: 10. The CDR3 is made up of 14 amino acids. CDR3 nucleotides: TGTGCCAGCAGTCCCCGGGGCGGGGACAGGGAGCAGTTCTTC. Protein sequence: CASSPRGGDREQFF.

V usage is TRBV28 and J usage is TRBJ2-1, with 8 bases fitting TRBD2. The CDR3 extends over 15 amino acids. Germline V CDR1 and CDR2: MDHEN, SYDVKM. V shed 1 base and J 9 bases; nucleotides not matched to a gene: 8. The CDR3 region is CASSLFSGNSGEQFF. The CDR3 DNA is TGTGCCAGCAGTTTATTTAGCGGGAACAGTGGTGAGCAGTTCTTC.

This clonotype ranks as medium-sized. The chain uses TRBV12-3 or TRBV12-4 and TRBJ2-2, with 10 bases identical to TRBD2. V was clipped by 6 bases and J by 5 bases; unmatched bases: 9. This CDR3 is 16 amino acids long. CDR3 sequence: CASSLDSGGMTGELFF. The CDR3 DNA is TGTGCCAGCAGCCTTGATAGCGGGGGGATGACCGGGGAGCTGTTTTTT.

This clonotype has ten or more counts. The CDR3 reads CASSASSGERMDEQFF. CDR3 coding DNA: TGCGCCAGCAGCGCCTCTAGCGGGGAGCGAATGGATGAGCAGTTCTTC. The chain combines TRBV5-1 with TRBJ2-1; 9 positions agree with TRBD2. The V and J ends lost 4 bases and 8 bases, in that order; junction bases with no gene match: 13. The CDR3 is made up of 16 amino acids. The germline V gene encodes CDR1 SGHRS and CDR2 YFSETQ.

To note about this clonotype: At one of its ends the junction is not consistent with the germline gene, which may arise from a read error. The CDR3 coding sequence is TGTACCAGCAGTTTAACCGGCAGGGGGCTCTTTGGGGCCAACGTCCTGACTTTC. This codes for CTSSLTGRGLFGANVLTF. This chain joins TRBV3-1 and TRBJ2-6, with 8 bases matching TRBD1. Germline assignment: CDR1 LGHDT and CDR2 YNNKEL (reference sequence). CDR3 length: 18 amino acids.

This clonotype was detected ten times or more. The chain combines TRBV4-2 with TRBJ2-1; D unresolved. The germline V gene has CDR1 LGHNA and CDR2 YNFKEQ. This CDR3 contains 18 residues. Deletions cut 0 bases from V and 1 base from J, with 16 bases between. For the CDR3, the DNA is TGTGCCAGCAGCCAAGATTTCAGAATCCCTCTTTCCTACAATGAGCAGTTCTTC. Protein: CASSQDFRIPLSYNEQFF.

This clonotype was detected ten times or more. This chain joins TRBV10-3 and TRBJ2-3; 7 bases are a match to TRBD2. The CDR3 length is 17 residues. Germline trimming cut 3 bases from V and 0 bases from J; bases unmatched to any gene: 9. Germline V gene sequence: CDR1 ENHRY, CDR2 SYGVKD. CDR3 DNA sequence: TGTGCCATCAGTGATGGAGCGGGGAAACCTAGCACAGATACGCAGTATTTT. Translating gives CAISDGAGKPSTDTQYF.

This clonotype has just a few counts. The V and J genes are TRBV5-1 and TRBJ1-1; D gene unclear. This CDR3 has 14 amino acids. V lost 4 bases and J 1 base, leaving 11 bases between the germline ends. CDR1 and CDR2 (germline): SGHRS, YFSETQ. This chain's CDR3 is CASSDKPGNTEAFF. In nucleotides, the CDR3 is TGCGCCAGCAGCGATAAACCGGGGAACACTGAAGCTTTCTTT.

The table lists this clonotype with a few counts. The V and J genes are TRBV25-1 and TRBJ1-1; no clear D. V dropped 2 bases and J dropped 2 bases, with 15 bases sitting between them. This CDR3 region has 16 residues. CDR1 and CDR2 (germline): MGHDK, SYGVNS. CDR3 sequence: CASSELSPAGNTEAFF. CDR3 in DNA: TGTGCCAGCAGTGAACTATCCCCGGCAGGAAACACTGAAGCTTTCTTT.

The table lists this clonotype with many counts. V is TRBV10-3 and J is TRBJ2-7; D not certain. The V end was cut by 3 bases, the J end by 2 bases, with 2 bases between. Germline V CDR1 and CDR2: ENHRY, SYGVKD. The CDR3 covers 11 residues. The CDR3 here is CAISDTYEQYF. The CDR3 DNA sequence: TGTGCCATCAGTGATACCTACGAGCAGTACTTC.

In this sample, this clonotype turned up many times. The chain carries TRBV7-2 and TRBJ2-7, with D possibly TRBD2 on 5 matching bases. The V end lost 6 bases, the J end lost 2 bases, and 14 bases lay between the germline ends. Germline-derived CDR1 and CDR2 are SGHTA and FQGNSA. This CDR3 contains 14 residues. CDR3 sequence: CASSSPPLAYEQYF. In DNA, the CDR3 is TGTGCCAGCAGTTCTCCTCCACTAGCCTACGAGCAGTACTTC.

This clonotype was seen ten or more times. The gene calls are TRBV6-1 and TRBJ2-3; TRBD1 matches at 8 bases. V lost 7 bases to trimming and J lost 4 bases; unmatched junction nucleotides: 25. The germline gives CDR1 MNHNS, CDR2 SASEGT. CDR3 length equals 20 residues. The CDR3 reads CASIAFTGTGGPYRPDTQYF. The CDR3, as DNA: TGTGCCAGCATTGCTTTTACCGGGACAGGAGGTCCCTACCGTCCAGATACGCAGTATTTT.